Below are 19 T cell receptor beta chains sequenced from a single sample in a study of shared clonotypes between healthy human individuals. Libraries were prepared by immunoSEQ multiplex PCR; TCRdb keeps only in-frame clonotypes and omits some of them. The sample includes over a million clones, 78% seen only once; the top ten take more than 0.55%. Sample: memory CD4+ T cells from PBMCs. Subset described: CD45RA-negative fraction. The receptors were sampled from a man between 18 and 35 years old in good health. Some clones in this sample may be carry-over from other donors' samples.

The table lists this clone with a few counts. The CDR3 DNA follows: TGTGCCAGCAGTACCGCAGGGTCCACTGAAGCTTTCTTT. Translated, it gives CASSTAGSTEAFF. The rearrangement uses TRBV6-1 and TRBJ1-1; tentatively, D is TRBD1 (5 bases). Germline loops: CDR1 MNHNS, CDR2 SASEGT. Deletions cut 5 bases from V and 4 bases from J, with 11 bases between. This CDR3 has 13 amino acids.

The CDR3 here is CSVGGVGQGWEQYF. Written as DNA, the CDR3 is TGCAGCGTCGGCGGCGTGGGTCAGGGGTGGGAGCAGTACTTC. V and J are TRBV29-1 and TRBJ2-7; D is perhaps TRBD1 (6 bases). The germline V and J ends were trimmed by 6 bases and 7 bases, with 22 bases remaining between them. The CDR3 is 14 amino acids. Germline assignment: CDR1 SQVTM and CDR2 ANQGSEA.

The chain joins TRBV5-1 to TRBJ2-5, with D possibly being TRBD1 (5 bases). V was shortened by 5 bases and J by 5 bases, with 22 bases between the two germline ends. This CDR3 comprises 16 residues. Germline assignment: CDR1 SGHRS and CDR2 YFSETQ. CDR3 sequence reads: CASRLTPTELGETQYF. CDR3 nucleotide sequence: TGCGCCAGCAGACTAACTCCGACAGAGCTGGGGGAGACCCAGTACTTC. Drawing the rest from reference TRBV5-1 and TRBJ2-5, the complete variable domain is KAGVTQTPRYLIKTRGQQVTLSCSPISGHRSVSWYQQTPGQGLQFLFEYFSETQRNKGNFPGRFSGRQFSNSRSEMNVSTLELGDSALYLCASRLTPTELGETQYFGPGTRLLVL.

This clone was detected once. The chain has TRBV11-3 and TRBJ1-1, with 8 positions matching TRBD1. The CDR3 sequence is 17 residues long. V gave up 4 bases and J gave up 3 bases; unmatched junction bases: 13. CDR1 is SGHNT and CDR2 is YENEEA in the germline V gene. CDR3 nucleotide sequence: TGTGCCAGCAGCTCACCCTCAGGGGGCCCGGCTCACACTGAAGCTTTCTTT. Amino acid sequence: CASSSPSGGPAHTEAFF. Filled out from reference TRBV11-3 and TRBJ1-1, the complete variable domain reads EAGVVQSPRYKIIEKKQPVAFWCNPISGHNTLYWYLQNLGQGPELLIRYENEEAVDDSQLPKDRFSAERLKGVDSTLKIQPAELGDSAVYLCASSSPSGGPAHTEAFFGQGTRLTVV.

The V call is TRBV28, the J call TRBJ1-4, with TRBD1 matching over 11 bases. CDR3 length: 15 amino acids. CDR1 is MDHEN and CDR2 is SYDVKM in the germline V gene. Losses at the gene ends were 5 bases for V and 6 bases for J; bases not matched to a gene: 5. In nucleotides, the CDR3 is TGTGCCAGCAGTATCCAGGGACAGGGGGATGAAAAACTGTTTTTT. It encodes CASSIQGQGDEKLFF.

This chain joins TRBV7-6 and TRBJ1-5, with D hard to call. Looked up from germline, CDR1 is SGHVS and CDR2 is FNYEAQ. The CDR3 spans 18 residues. V was trimmed by 2 bases and J by 5 bases, leaving 22 bases between them. The CDR3 reads CASSLPLFAAHPYQPQHF. CDR3 coding DNA: TGTGCCAGCAGCTTACCCCTCTTCGCGGCTCACCCTTATCAGCCCCAGCATTTT. Together with reference TRBV7-6 and TRBJ1-5, the CDR3 gives the full variable domain: GAGVSQSPRYKVTKRGQDVALRCDPISGHVSLYWYRQALGQGPEFLTYFNYEAQQDKSGLPNDRFSAERPEGSISTLTIQRTEQRDSAMYRCASSLPLFAAHPYQPQHFGDGTRLSIL.

This chain links TRBV4-1 with TRBJ2-1; the match to TRBD2 covers 8 bases. Looked up from germline, CDR1 is MGHRA and CDR2 is YSYEKL. Trimming took 2 bases from V and 7 from J; bases not matched to a gene: 7. This CDR3 is 15 amino acids long. CDR3 in amino acids: CASSQLSGRFNEQFF. In DNA form, the CDR3 reads TGCGCCAGCAGCCAATTGAGCGGGAGATTTAATGAGCAGTTCTTC.

This clone occurred once. This chain connects TRBV11-2 to TRBJ2-5; possibly TRBD1 for D (5 bases). Germline V CDR1 and CDR2: SGHAT, FQNNGV. V shed 2 bases and J shed 9 bases, with 16 bases lying between them. CDR3 length: 14 amino acids. Here the CDR3 DNA reads TGTGCCAGCAGCTTATCACGTCCGGTAGGGGCCCAGTACTTC. Protein sequence: CASSLSRPVGAQYF.

This chain uses TRBV7-9 with TRBJ1-2, with D unclear. Germline CDR1 and CDR2: SEHNR and FQNEAQ (reference sequence). Trimming pared 5 bases from V and 9 bases from J, leaving 13 bases between. CDR3 length: 12 amino acids. The CDR3 protein is CASSATLSSYTF. The DNA of the CDR3 is TGTGCCAGCAGCGCAACGCTATCAAGCTACACCTTC.

In regard to this clone: At the DNA level, this CDR3 is encoded by other sequences in the same sample as well. V and J are TRBV28 and TRBJ1-4; D unresolved. V shed 2 bases and J shed 0 bases, with 7 bases lying between them. Germline CDR1 is MDHEN and CDR2 is SYDVKM. CDR3 size: 15 residues. DNA of the CDR3: TGTGCCAGCAGTTTAGGCCCCACAACTAATGAAAAACTGTTTTTT. Translating it yields CASSLGPTTNEKLFF.

The CDR3 nucleotides are TGTGCCAGCAGTGAAGCGGCGAGGTACGAGCAGTACTTC. It encodes CASSEAARYEQYF. The V call is TRBV6-1, the J call TRBJ2-7, with D unclear. Germline values: CDR1 MNHNS, CDR2 SASEGT. The CDR3 consists of 13 residues. The V gene lost 0 bases and the J gene lost 4 bases, with 7 bases spanning the gap.

V usage is TRBV5-1 and J usage is TRBJ1-1; D is uncertain. The CDR3 has 11 amino acids. V was pared by 5 bases and J by 8 bases, with 10 bases between. Germline V CDR1 and CDR2: SGHRS, YFSETQ. This chain's CDR3 is CASRGFQEAFF. CDR3 in DNA: TGCGCCAGCAGGGGTTTTCAGGAAGCTTTCTTT. The full variable domain, completed using reference TRBV5-1 and TRBJ1-1, is KAGVTQTPRYLIKTRGQQVTLSCSPISGHRSVSWYQQTPGQGLQFLFEYFSETQRNKGNFPGRFSGRQFSNSRSEMNVSTLELGDSALYLCASRGFQEAFFGQGTRLTVV.

This clone has ten or more counts. The gene calls are TRBV2 and TRBJ1-5, with D possibly matching TRBD1 (5 bases). V shed 7 bases and J shed 0 bases, with 10 bases lying between them. The CDR3 loop spans 14 amino acids. The germline gives CDR1 SNHLY, CDR2 FYNNEI. In DNA form, the CDR3 reads TGTGCCAGCAAGGAACAGGTTAGCAATCAGCCCCAGCATTTT. Protein: CASKEQVSNQPQHF.

The chain combines TRBV11-1 with TRBJ2-2, with D maybe TRBD1 (6 bases). Germline lookup yields CDR1 SGHAT and CDR2 FQDESV (reference sequence). Trimming stripped 4 bases from V and 5 bases from J, with 11 bases between. The CDR3 is made up of 14 amino acids. CDR3 coding DNA: TGTGCCAGCAGCTCCTTCAGGGGTACCGGGGAGCTGTTTTTT. Amino acid sequence: CASSSFRGTGELFF.

This clone has more than one count but fewer than ten. The rearrangement links TRBV19 to TRBJ2-5; TRBD1 aligns across 8 bases. With V trimmed by 7 bases and J by 2 bases, 6 bases remained unmatched. The CDR3 runs to 14 residues. Looked up from germline, CDR1 is LNHDA and CDR2 is SQIVND (reference sequence). CDR3 nucleotide sequence: TGTGCCAGTATCTATCAGGGGGCTCAAGAGACCCAGTACTTC. This codes for CASIYQGAQETQYF.

V usage is TRBV5-5 and J usage is TRBJ2-1; 11 nucleotides agree with TRBD2. The CDR3 runs to 15 residues. Germline CDR1 reads SGHKS; CDR2 reads YYEKEE (reference sequence). V shed 4 bases, J shed 5 bases, and the junction held 5 bases outside the gene matches. The CDR3, as DNA: TGTGCCAGCAGCCTACTAGCGGGAGTTAACAATGAGCAGTTCTTC. It yields the protein CASSLLAGVNNEQFF.

The chain employs TRBV19 and TRBJ1-5, with a tentative D call TRBD1 (5 bases). Per germline, CDR1 LNHDA and CDR2 SQIVND (reference sequence). The CDR3 has 15 amino acids. Trimming removed 1 base from V and 6 bases from J, with 13 bases in between. The chain's CDR3 is CASSIVSGYPQPQHF. CDR3 sequence (DNA): TGTGCCAGTAGTATAGTATCAGGGTATCCTCAGCCCCAGCATTTT.

The chain couples TRBV5-1 to TRBJ2-1, with TRBD2 as a possible D gene (6 bases). Trimming took off 0 bases at V and 15 bases at J, with 19 bases between the two ends. CDR1 and CDR2 from the germline V gene are SGHRS and YFSETQ. This CDR3 is built from 14 residues. CDR3 residues: CASSLEAGSPSLFF. CDR3 DNA: TGCGCCAGCAGCTTGGAGGCGGGGTCCCCGTCGCTGTTCTTC.

As for this clone: The same CDR3 also results from other DNA sequences found in this sample. This chain uses TRBV20-1 with TRBJ2-7; the D is unclear. Per the germline V gene, CDR1 is DFQATT and CDR2 is SNEGSKA (reference sequence). This CDR3 comprises 10 residues. V dropped 5 bases and J dropped 3 bases, with 5 bases sitting between them. CDR3 sequence: CSAQSYEQYF. In DNA form, the CDR3 reads TGCAGTGCTCAAAGCTACGAGCAGTACTTC.